Here is one T cell receptor (beta chain) with its context. As yet, its antigen is unknown. Because the CDR3 is missing its conserved closing phenylalanine or tryptophan, this is likely a read error. Germline assignment: CDR1 SGHRS and CDR2 YFSETQ. This CDR3 is 18 amino acids long. The V gene end was trimmed by 4 bases and the J gene end by 0 bases; junction bases not matched to a gene: 12. This entry belongs to a study of post-analysis software for immune sequencing data. Looking at the study overall: Both relapsing-remitting and secondary progressive multiple sclerosis featured among the disease courses, as did progressive-relapsing multiple sclerosis. Overall study results and limits: Samples made in the same batch grouped tightly together by F measure. Patients showed TRBV5-6, TRBV5-1 and TRBV20-1 among 4 or 5 TRBV segments more frequent than in controls.

Unique-molecular-identifier-tagged TCR beta cDNA libraries were used. A population of 1 to 10 million T cells gave rise to 450,000 to 500,000 cDNA molecules. In TCRdb, the PCR reads were re-called with MiXCR into one record per CDR3 protein. The repertoire consists of fewer than 700,000 distinct CDR3 sequences, with roughly 46% occurring once and the leading ten covering about 1.5%. This receptor was obtained from a girl aged 5 to 17 with multiple sclerosis. The sequenced sample consisted of blood. V usage is TRBV5-1 and J usage is TRBJ2-1; TRBD2 matches at 8 bases. CDR3 nucleotides: TGCGCCAGCAGCCCCCGCCCGGGGGGGACTAGCTCCTACAATGAGCAGTTCGTC. Protein product: CASSPRPGGTSSYNEQFV.